These T cell receptor beta chains were read from a single sample in a study of shared T cell receptors in the human thymus. Profiling relied on immunoSEQ multiplex PCR, and the TCRdb table lists in-frame clones only, not all of them. The table lists about 660,000 clones, approximately 89% of them singletons. Another study also made use of these data, one on human thymus T cells.

The material sequenced was thymocytes. All receptors come from a boy less than two years old with a congenital heart defect. CDR3s include the opening cysteine and the closing phenylalanine or tryptophan. A D gene is named only where the DNA matches it firmly. Clone size is shown for a subset of rows, as once, few, many or a class of expanded clone.

CDR3aa: CASSQEGDSGGTEAFF; CDR3nt: TGTGCCAGCAGCCAAGAAGGGGACAGCGGGGGGACTGAAGCTTTCTTT; v_gene: TRBV14; j_gene: TRBJ1-1; abundance: NA; d_gene: TRBD1
CDR3aa: CASSLQVGGEAFF; CDR3nt: TGCGCCAGCAGCCTTCAGGTTGGAGGGGAAGCTTTCTTT; v_gene: TRBV4-3; j_gene: TRBJ1-1; abundance: NA; d_gene: NA
CDR3aa: CASRATSGYVDTQYF; CDR3nt: TGCGCCAGCAGGGCGACTAGCGGATACGTCGATACGCAGTATTTT; v_gene: TRBV10-2; j_gene: TRBJ2-3; abundance: NA; d_gene: TRBD2
CDR3aa: CASSAPGQGFDPYNSPLHF; CDR3nt: TGTGCCAGCAGTGCCCCGGGACAGGGTTTCGACCCCTATAATTCACCCCTCCACTTT; v_gene: TRBV6-1; j_gene: TRBJ1-6; abundance: NA; d_gene: TRBD1
CDR3aa: CASSAPGTGGLHQPQHF; CDR3nt: TGCGCCAGCAGCGCCCCGGGGACAGGGGGCCTCCATCAGCCCCAGCATTTT; v_gene: TRBV10-2; j_gene: TRBJ1-5; abundance: few; d_gene: TRBD1
CDR3aa: CASSDGSTSSYEQYF; CDR3nt: TGTGCCAGCAGTGACGGGTCAACGAGCTCCTACGAGCAGTACTTC; v_gene: TRBV28; j_gene: TRBJ2-7; abundance: once; d_gene: NA
CDR3aa: CSVSRDRGYEQYF; CDR3nt: TGCAGCGTGAGCCGGGACAGGGGGTACGAGCAGTACTTC; v_gene: TRBV29-1; j_gene: TRBJ2-7; abundance: NA; d_gene: TRBD1
CDR3aa: CASSIGPEGRRRLAKNIQYF; CDR3nt: TGTGCCAGTAGTATAGGGCCTGAGGGCCGACGCCGGCTAGCCAAAAACATTCAGTACTTC; v_gene: TRBV19; j_gene: TRBJ2-4; abundance: NA; d_gene: NA
CDR3aa: CASSSPGEETQYF; CDR3nt: TGTGCCAGCAGCTCACCCGGGGAAGAGACCCAGTACTTC; v_gene: TRBV13; j_gene: TRBJ2-5; abundance: NA; d_gene: NA
CDR3aa: CASSLAGATTDTQYF; CDR3nt: TGTGCCAGCAGCTTAGCAGGGGCCACCACAGATACGCAGTATTTT; v_gene: TRBV11-2; j_gene: TRBJ2-3; abundance: NA; d_gene: NA
CDR3aa: CASSDSIIREASSYEQYF; CDR3nt: TGTGCCAGCAGTGACTCGATTATCCGGGAGGCTTCCTCCTACGAGCAGTACTTC; v_gene: TRBV6-4; j_gene: TRBJ2-7; abundance: once; d_gene: TRBD2
CDR3aa: CASSLTGCEQYF; CDR3nt: TGTGCCAGTAGTCTGACAGGGTGCGAGCAGTACTTC; v_gene: TRBV19; j_gene: TRBJ2-7; abundance: NA; d_gene: TRBD1
CDR3aa: CASSLSPGTSGFAWHDTQYF; CDR3nt: TGTGCCAGCAGCCTCAGTCCCGGGACTAGCGGGTTCGCATGGCACGATACGCAGTATTTT; v_gene: TRBV21-1; j_gene: TRBJ2-3; abundance: NA; d_gene: NA
CDR3aa: CASSGGTNEKLFF; CDR3nt: TGTGCCAGTTCAGGTGGGACTAATGAAAAACTGTTTTTT; v_gene: TRBV6-5; j_gene: TRBJ1-4; abundance: NA; d_gene: NA
CDR3aa: CASPKGECLWEQYF; CDR3nt: TGTGCCAGCCCCAAGGGGGAGTGCCTCTGGGAGCAGTACTTC; v_gene: TRBV21-1; j_gene: TRBJ2-7; abundance: NA; d_gene: NA
CDR3aa: CASSLPALNQETQYF; CDR3nt: TGTGCCAGCAGCTTACCAGCGTTGAACCAAGAGACCCAGTACTTC; v_gene: TRBV11-2; j_gene: TRBJ2-5; abundance: NA; d_gene: NA
CDR3aa: CASSLGGRYYGYTF; CDR3nt: TGTGCCAGCAGTTTGGGGGGGCGTTACTATGGCTACACCTTC; v_gene: TRBV28; j_gene: TRBJ1-2; abundance: NA; d_gene: NA
CDR3aa: CASIPDRGRRDTEAFF; CDR3nt: TGTGCCAGCATCCCGGACAGGGGGCGCAGGGACACTGAAGCTTTCTTT; v_gene: TRBV5-6; j_gene: TRBJ1-1; abundance: once; d_gene: TRBD1
CDR3aa: CASSPGGPDSQETQYF; CDR3nt: TGTGCCAGTAGCCCGGGGGGGCCGGATTCCCAAGAGACCCAGTACTTC; v_gene: TRBV19; j_gene: TRBJ2-5; abundance: few; d_gene: TRBD2
CDR3aa: CASSPQAGTGGRTSYEQYF; CDR3nt: TGTGCCAGCAGCCCTCAGGCGGGGACAGGGGGCCGGACCTCCTACGAGCAGTACTTC; v_gene: TRBV7-6; j_gene: TRBJ2-7; abundance: NA; d_gene: TRBD1
CDR3aa: CARAGRGAREQYF; CDR3nt: TGTGCCAGGGCGGGGCGGGGGGCGCGAGAGCAGTACTTC; v_gene: TRBV19; j_gene: TRBJ2-7; abundance: NA; d_gene: TRBD2
CDR3aa: CASSDGLHLSYEQYF; CDR3nt: TGTGCCAGCAGTGATGGACTCCACTTATCCTACGAGCAGTACTTC; v_gene: TRBV2; j_gene: TRBJ2-7; abundance: NA; d_gene: NA
CDR3aa: CASSLGLAKGDEQFF; CDR3nt: TGCGCCAGCAGCCTGGGACTAGCGAAGGGGGATGAGCAGTTCTTC; v_gene: TRBV5-1; j_gene: TRBJ2-1; abundance: once; d_gene: TRBD2
CDR3aa: CASSLAWRVGTEAFF; CDR3nt: TGTGCCAGCAGCTTAGCTTGGAGGGTAGGCACTGAAGCTTTCTTT; v_gene: TRBV11-2; j_gene: TRBJ1-1; abundance: NA; d_gene: NA
CDR3aa: CASSFGTGKLRGYTF; CDR3nt: TGTGCCAGCAGCTTCGGGACAGGGAAGTTAAGGGGCTACACCTTC; v_gene: TRBV5-5; j_gene: TRBJ1-2; abundance: NA; d_gene: TRBD1
CDR3aa: CASSYLTRERTEAFF; CDR3nt: TGTGCCAGCAGTTACCTGACAAGGGAGAGAACTGAAGCTTTCTTT; v_gene: TRBV6-6; j_gene: TRBJ1-1; abundance: few; d_gene: NA
CDR3aa: CASSEQPLKVYEQYF; CDR3nt: TGTGCCAGCAGCGAACAGCCCCTGAAGGTCTACGAGCAGTACTTC; v_gene: TRBV6-5; j_gene: TRBJ2-7; abundance: NA; d_gene: NA
CDR3aa: CATSRDPPGINNEQFF; CDR3nt: TGTGCCACCAGCAGAGATCCCCCCGGGATTAACAATGAGCAGTTCTTC; v_gene: TRBV15; j_gene: TRBJ2-1; abundance: few; d_gene: NA
CDR3aa: CASSQDSDSSYEQYF; CDR3nt: TGCGCCAGCAGCCAGGATTCGGACAGCTCCTACGAGCAGTACTTC; v_gene: TRBV4-3; j_gene: TRBJ2-7; abundance: NA; d_gene: NA
CDR3aa: CAGAKREAGELFF; CDR3nt: TGTGCCGGAGCGAAGCGGGAGGCCGGGGAGCTGTTTTTT; v_gene: TRBV30; j_gene: TRBJ2-2; abundance: NA; d_gene: TRBD2
CDR3aa: CASSKLASGGGYNEQFF; CDR3nt: TGCGCCAGCAGCAAACTCGCTAGCGGGGGGGGATACAATGAGCAGTTCTTC; v_gene: TRBV5-1; j_gene: TRBJ2-1; abundance: NA; d_gene: TRBD2
CDR3aa: CASSQGTDSTLNYGYTF; CDR3nt: TGCGCCAGCAGCCAAGGGACAGACTCGACCTTAAACTATGGCTACACCTTC; v_gene: TRBV5-1; j_gene: TRBJ1-2; abundance: few; d_gene: TRBD1
CDR3aa: CASSLSRGNQPQHF; CDR3nt: TGTGCCAGCAGTTTATCCCGGGGTAATCAGCCCCAGCATTTT; v_gene: TRBV27; j_gene: TRBJ1-5; abundance: NA; d_gene: NA
CDR3aa: CASSLLQGGETQYF; CDR3nt: TGTGCCAGCAGCTTACTACAGGGCGGAGAGACCCAGTACTTC; v_gene: TRBV7-9; j_gene: TRBJ2-5; abundance: NA; d_gene: NA
CDR3aa: CASTPGGAENSPLHF; CDR3nt: TGTGCCAGCACCCCCGGGGGGGCAGAAAATTCACCCCTCCACTTT; v_gene: TRBV2; j_gene: TRBJ1-6; abundance: NA; d_gene: NA
CDR3aa: CASRLAGAGTHEQFF; CDR3nt: TGTGCCAGTAGACTAGCGGGAGCTGGTACGCATGAGCAGTTCTTC; v_gene: TRBV19; j_gene: TRBJ2-1; abundance: NA; d_gene: TRBD2
CDR3aa: CASRSQGTDISPLHF; CDR3nt: TGTGCCAGCAGATCACAGGGCACTGATATTTCACCCCTCCACTTT; v_gene: TRBV6-6; j_gene: TRBJ1-6; abundance: NA; d_gene: NA